These 15 T cell receptor beta chains originate from one sample sequenced in a study of T cells in Graves' hyperthyroidism and ophthalmopathy. Amplification targeted TCR beta CDR3 regions from RNA transcripts. TCR CDR3 underwent first-round RT-PCR with the HTBI primer set. TCRdb passed the multiplex PCR reads through MiXCR, listing each CDR3 protein once. The table lists about 600,000 distinct CDR3 sequences, approximately 14% of them singletons, with approximately 12% in the top ten. Sequenced material: blood. These receptors came from a woman in her forties or fifties with Graves' ophthalmopathy.

This clonotype was detected many times. The V call is TRBV28, the J call TRBJ1-1; weak D call: TRBD1 (5 bases). Germline CDR1 MDHEN, CDR2 SYDVKM. The CDR3 is made up of 16 amino acids. The ends were cut back, 2 bases at V and 5 bases at J, with 18 bases in the middle. DNA of the CDR3: TGTGCCAGCAGTTTAAATCCTAAAGGAGGGGAAACTGAAGCTTTCTTT. This codes for CASSLNPKGGETEAFF.

This clonotype has at least ten counts. The genes are TRBV5-1 and TRBJ1-5; no clear D. CDR3 length: 16 amino acids. Looked up from germline, CDR1 is SGHRS and CDR2 is YFSETQ. The germline V and J ends were trimmed by 0 bases and 1 base, with 11 bases remaining between them. This CDR3 is CASSLGGMTSNQPQHF. The CDR3 nucleotides read TGCGCCAGCAGCTTGGGGGGAATGACAAGCAATCAGCCCCAGCATTTT.

In this sample, this clonotype turned up many times. The chain has TRBV2 and TRBJ1-2; D remains ambiguous. Germline V gene sequence: CDR1 SNHLY, CDR2 FYNNEI. V lost 3 bases and J 6 bases, leaving 11 bases between the germline ends. CDR3 length: 13 residues. The CDR3 sequence: CASSEISGDGYTF. The CDR3 nucleotides read TGTGCCAGCAGTGAGATTTCGGGTGATGGCTACACCTTC.

Details on this clonotype: This may stem from a read error, because a much larger clone lies one nucleotide away. This rearrangement joins TRBV15 to TRBJ2-6; D is unclear. Per germline, CDR1 LNHNV and CDR2 YYDKDF (reference sequence). CDR3 length: 18 amino acids. In DNA, the CDR3 is TGTGTCACCAGCAGAGACCGTCCTGTGGCCTCTGGGGCCAACGTCCTGACTTTC. Encoded protein: CVTSRDRPVASGANVLTF.

This clonotype was counted ten times or more. The rearrangement joins TRBV7-3 to TRBJ2-3; TRBD2 aligns across 14 bases. The germline V gene has CDR1 SGHTA and CDR2 FQGTGA. The CDR3 sequence is 16 residues long. V shed 5 bases, J shed 5 bases, and the junction held 6 bases outside the gene matches. The CDR3 nucleotides are TGTGCCAGCAGCACCACCGGGACTAGCGGGAGAGATACGCAGTATTTT. Protein sequence: CASSTTGTSGRDTQYF.

This clonotype was counted ten times or more. The chain has TRBV28 and TRBJ2-7, with 8 bases aligning to TRBD1. V was pared by 7 bases and J by 6 bases, with 5 bases of the junction left unmatched. CDR1 MDHEN and CDR2 SYDVKM come from the germline V gene. This CDR3 spans 12 amino acids. CDR3 amino acids: CASNRDRGEQYF. CDR3 in DNA: TGTGCCAGCAACAGAGACAGGGGCGAGCAGTACTTC.

This clonotype occurred a few times. The chain carries TRBV28 and TRBJ1-3; a weak D match, TRBD1 (5 bases). V was cut by 6 bases and J by 3 bases, with 12 bases left in between. The CDR3 contains 14 residues. Germline CDR1 is MDHEN and CDR2 is SYDVKM. The chain's CDR3 is CASSSPGLGNTIYF. Written as DNA, the CDR3 is TGTGCCAGCAGCTCCCCGGGACTTGGAAACACCATATATTTT.

This clonotype showed up many times. The rearrangement uses TRBV2 and TRBJ1-5; 8 nucleotides line up with TRBD1. CDR1 SNHLY and CDR2 FYNNEI come from the germline V gene. The ends lost 5 bases at V and 15 bases at J; junction bases unmatched: 9. The CDR3 is 12 amino acids. This CDR3 is CASSYRDRQRHF. The CDR3 DNA reads as TGTGCCAGCAGTTACCGGGACAGGCAGAGGCATTTT. The variable domain in full, with the rest retrieved from reference TRBV2 and TRBJ1-5, is EPEVTQTPSHQVTQMGQEVILRCVPISNHLYFYWYRQILGQKVEFLVSFYNNEISEKSEIFDDQFSVERPDGSNFTLKIRSTKLEDSAMYFCASSYRDRQRHFGDGTRLSIL.

This clonotype was found many times. V usage is TRBV12-3 or TRBV12-4 and J usage is TRBJ1-2; D gene unclear. The V gene lost 2 bases and the J gene lost 4 bases, with 14 bases spanning the gap. CDR3 length: 15 amino acids. The CDR3 loop is CASSLSGVLGYGYTF. In DNA form, the CDR3 reads TGTGCCAGCAGTTTAAGCGGGGTTCTAGGCTATGGCTACACCTTC.

This clonotype was found many times. The rearrangement joins TRBV11-2 to TRBJ1-1; 9 nucleotides line up with TRBD1. CDR3 length: 15 residues. Germline V CDR1 and CDR2: SGHAT, FQNNGV. Unmatched junction bases numbered 6, after V lost 2 bases and J lost 5 bases. In DNA form, the CDR3 reads TGTGCCAGCAGCTTACTACTGACAGGGGGTACTGAAGCTTTCTTT. Its translation: CASSLLLTGGTEAFF.

This clonotype was seen only a few times. DNA of the CDR3: TGTGCCAGCAGCCAAGTACTAGCGGGAGGGCCGACCTACAATGAGCAGTTCTTC. It encodes CASSQVLAGGPTYNEQFF. The chain couples TRBV4-2 to TRBJ2-1; 13 bases fit TRBD2. With 1 base clipped from V and 2 bases from J, the junction kept 5 bases outside the gene matches. Germline assignment: CDR1 LGHNA and CDR2 YNFKEQ. The CDR3 sequence is 18 residues long.

This clonotype was detected ten times or more. This chain links TRBV20-1 with TRBJ2-5, with 9 bases fitting TRBD2. CDR3 length: 14 residues. V shed 1 base, J shed 5 bases, and the junction held 5 bases outside the gene matches. The germline V gene encodes CDR1 DFQATT and CDR2 SNEGSKA (reference sequence). CDR3 sequence: CSARVAGALETQYF. The CDR3, as DNA: TGCAGTGCTAGAGTAGCGGGAGCGCTTGAGACCCAGTACTTC.

V and J are TRBV5-4 and TRBJ2-7; TRBD2 aligns across 10 bases. The CDR3 loop spans 15 amino acids. J gave up 4 bases and V 7 bases, and 11 bases lay outside the gene matches. CDR1 is SGHNT and CDR2 is YYREEE in the germline V gene (reference sequence). The CDR3 reads CASGPVAGGPYEQYF. DNA for the CDR3: TGTGCCAGCGGCCCTGTAGCGGGAGGCCCTTACGAGCAGTACTTC.

This clonotype was found many times. The chain joins TRBV20-1 to TRBJ2-7, with 7 bases aligning to TRBD2. V lost 7 bases and J lost 6; bases outside the gene matches: 3. The CDR3 sequence is 10 residues long. Germline V gives CDR1 DFQATT, CDR2 SNEGSKA (reference sequence). CDR3 DNA sequence: TGCAGTGGACTAGCCAGCGAGCAGTACTTC. It codes for CSGLASEQYF.

This clonotype was picked up many times. The chain is built from TRBV7-3 and TRBJ2-1; 15 bases are shared with TRBD2. The V gene's germline CDR1 is SGHTA and CDR2 FQGTGA. V was clipped by 4 bases and J by 13 bases; unmatched bases: 8. CDR3 length equals 15 residues. CDR3 sequence reads: CASSSKPGLAGGQFF. The CDR3, as DNA: TGTGCCAGCAGCTCCAAACCGGGACTAGCGGGAGGTCAGTTCTTC.